Listed below are T cell receptor beta chains from one sample, sequenced in a study of human T cells and chemical hapten exposure. TCRdb redid the calling of the RACE reads with MiXCR, one entry per CDR3 protein. The table includes roughly 100,000 distinct CDR3 sequences, less than 45% detected once. Sequencing used whole blood, obtained in connection with sensitization to the hapten diphenylcyclopropenone (DPC). All receptors come from a man aged 35 to 55 with alopecia areata. Some clones in this sample may be carry-over from other donors' samples. Each CDR3 is given with its conserved first and last residue. D genes are given only for firm matches. Clone sizes are given selectively: once, few, many, or a class where the clone is expanded.

d_call: -
j_call: TRBJ2-6
cdr3_length: 16
clone_size: -
v_call: TRBV5-1
cdr3_aa: CASSFDSNSGANVLTF
cdr3_nt: TGCGCCAGCAGCTTCGACAGTAATTCTGGGGCCAACGTCCTGACTTTC

d_call: TRBD1
j_call: TRBJ1-3
cdr3_length: 15
clone_size: -
v_call: TRBV7-8
cdr3_aa: CASSTQGGLGNTIYF
cdr3_nt: TGTGCCAGCAGCACACAGGGGGGGCTTGGAAACACCATATATTTT

d_call: -
j_call: TRBJ2-3
cdr3_length: 14
clone_size: -
v_call: TRBV10-3
cdr3_aa: CAISYGSYTDTQYF
cdr3_nt: TGTGCCATCAGCTACGGGAGTTACACAGATACGCAGTATTTT

d_call: TRBD1
j_call: TRBJ1-2
cdr3_length: 15
clone_size: -
v_call: TRBV9
cdr3_aa: CASSVSDRAAGGYTF
cdr3_nt: TGTGCCAGCAGCGTCTCGGACAGGGCGGCCGGTGGCTACACCTTC

d_call: TRBD2
j_call: TRBJ2-1
cdr3_length: 15
clone_size: -
v_call: TRBV2
cdr3_aa: CATSPGGPSYNEQFF
cdr3_nt: TGTGCCACATCGCCGGGGGGGCCTTCCTACAATGAGCAGTTCTTC

d_call: TRBD1
j_call: TRBJ2-3
cdr3_length: 14
clone_size: few
v_call: TRBV5-1
cdr3_aa: CASRQGSSTDTQYF
cdr3_nt: TGCGCCAGCCGACAGGGGTCGAGCACAGATACGCAGTATTTT

d_call: -
j_call: TRBJ2-7
cdr3_length: 11
clone_size: -
v_call: TRBV24-1
cdr3_aa: CATSEGVEQYF
cdr3_nt: TGTGCCACCAGTGAGGGGGTCGAGCAGTACTTC

d_call: -
j_call: TRBJ1-2
cdr3_length: 13
clone_size: -
v_call: TRBV6-2/TRBV6-3
cdr3_aa: CASSYGDSYGYTF
cdr3_nt: TGTGCCAGCAGTTACGGAGATTCCTATGGCTACACCTTC

d_call: -
j_call: TRBJ2-7
cdr3_length: 14
clone_size: few
v_call: TRBV6-6
cdr3_aa: CASSYSFAGNEQYF
cdr3_nt: TGTGCCAGCAGTTACTCGTTTGCGGGAAACGAGCAGTACTTC

d_call: -
j_call: TRBJ2-5
cdr3_length: 17
clone_size: -
v_call: TRBV21-1
cdr3_aa: CASSKKVPGVRVETQYF
cdr3_nt: TGTGCCAGCAGCAAAAAGGTTCCTGGAGTCAGGGTGGAGACCCAGTACTTC

d_call: TRBD2
j_call: TRBJ2-2
cdr3_length: 18
clone_size: few
v_call: TRBV6-5
cdr3_aa: CASSYSGLAGQNTGELFF
cdr3_nt: TGTGCCAGCAGTTACTCGGGACTAGCGGGGCAGAACACCGGGGAGCTGTTTTTT

d_call: TRBD2
j_call: TRBJ2-3
cdr3_length: 15
clone_size: few
v_call: TRBV10-3
cdr3_aa: CAISVAGASTDTQYF
cdr3_nt: TGTGCCATCAGTGTAGCGGGAGCCAGCACAGATACGCAGTATTTT

d_call: -
j_call: TRBJ2-7
cdr3_length: 12
clone_size: -
v_call: TRBV5-5
cdr3_aa: CASSFKGISQYF
cdr3_nt: TGTGCCAGCAGCTTCAAGGGGATCTCTCAGTACTTC

d_call: -
j_call: TRBJ1-1
cdr3_length: 13
clone_size: -
v_call: TRBV7-3
cdr3_aa: CASSLAWNTEAFF
cdr3_nt: TGTGCCAGCAGCTTAGCCTGGAACACTGAAGCTTTCTTT

d_call: -
j_call: TRBJ2-1
cdr3_length: 14
clone_size: many
v_call: TRBV28
cdr3_aa: CASSLGGAVGEQFF
cdr3_nt: TGTGCCAGCAGTTTAGGGGGGGCGGTTGGTGAGCAGTTCTTC

d_call: -
j_call: TRBJ2-3
cdr3_length: 15
clone_size: -
v_call: TRBV5-1
cdr3_aa: CASQAVQSSTDTQYF
cdr3_nt: TGCGCCAGTCAGGCGGTTCAGTCGAGCACAGATACGCAGTATTTT

d_call: TRBD1
j_call: TRBJ2-4
cdr3_length: 11
clone_size: few
v_call: TRBV12-3/TRBV12-4
cdr3_aa: CASGTQGAQYF
cdr3_nt: TGTGCCAGCGGGACTCAGGGGGCCCAGTACTTC

d_call: -
j_call: TRBJ2-3
cdr3_length: 14
clone_size: few
v_call: TRBV5-6
cdr3_aa: CASSLVPATDTQYF
cdr3_nt: TGTGCCAGCAGCCTCGTCCCGGCGACAGATACGCAGTATTTT

d_call: TRBD2
j_call: TRBJ2-2
cdr3_length: 18
clone_size: once
v_call: TRBV14
cdr3_aa: CASSRFGLAGANTGELFF
cdr3_nt: TGTGCCAGCAGCCGATTTGGACTAGCGGGGGCGAACACCGGGGAGCTGTTTTTT

d_call: TRBD2
j_call: TRBJ2-1
cdr3_length: 20
clone_size: -
v_call: TRBV5-1
cdr3_aa: CASSSSGGELAGAGGREQFF
cdr3_nt: TGCGCCAGCAGCTCCTCAGGGGGCGAGCTAGCGGGAGCAGGGGGAAGGGAGCAGTTCTTC

d_call: -
j_call: TRBJ2-1
cdr3_length: 13
clone_size: -
v_call: TRBV11-2
cdr3_aa: CASSLQTWNEQFF
cdr3_nt: TGTGCCAGCAGCCTACAGACCTGGAATGAGCAGTTCTTC

d_call: -
j_call: TRBJ2-2
cdr3_length: 13
clone_size: -
v_call: TRBV27
cdr3_aa: CASSYRDTGELFF
cdr3_nt: TGTGCCAGCAGTTACAGGGACACCGGGGAGCTGTTTTTT

d_call: -
j_call: TRBJ2-3
cdr3_length: 13
clone_size: few
v_call: TRBV7-2
cdr3_aa: CASSLAAPDTQYF
cdr3_nt: TGTGCCAGCAGCTTAGCCGCCCCAGACACGCAGTATTTT

d_call: -
j_call: TRBJ1-6
cdr3_length: 16
clone_size: -
v_call: TRBV28
cdr3_aa: CASSPADSFYNSPLHF
cdr3_nt: TGTGCCAGCAGTCCGGCGGACAGTTTCTATAATTCACCCCTCCACTTT

d_call: TRBD1
j_call: TRBJ1-2
cdr3_length: 15
clone_size: -
v_call: TRBV30
cdr3_aa: CAWGALGQGNIGYTF
cdr3_nt: TGTGCCTGGGGGGCTCTTGGACAGGGGAACATTGGCTACACCTTC

d_call: TRBD2
j_call: TRBJ2-1
cdr3_length: 14
clone_size: few
v_call: TRBV6-5
cdr3_aa: CASSYLGLGNEQFF
cdr3_nt: TGTGCCAGCAGTTACTTGGGACTAGGCAATGAGCAGTTCTTC

d_call: -
j_call: TRBJ2-5
cdr3_length: 15
clone_size: -
v_call: TRBV7-9
cdr3_aa: CASGSIDLLQETQYF
cdr3_nt: TGTGCCAGCGGGAGTATCGACTTACTCCAAGAGACCCAGTACTTC

d_call: TRBD2
j_call: TRBJ2-7
cdr3_length: 12
clone_size: -
v_call: TRBV6-6
cdr3_aa: CASTGLAYEQYF
cdr3_nt: TGTGCCAGCACGGGACTAGCGTACGAGCAGTACTTC

d_call: -
j_call: TRBJ1-2
cdr3_length: 14
clone_size: few
v_call: TRBV6-5
cdr3_aa: CASLTYRENYGYTF
cdr3_nt: TGTGCCAGTCTTACTTACAGGGAAAACTATGGCTACACCTTC

d_call: -
j_call: TRBJ2-5
cdr3_length: 15
clone_size: few
v_call: TRBV5-1
cdr3_aa: CASSFSLTRQETQYF
cdr3_nt: TGCGCCAGCAGCTTTTCCCTGACTAGACAAGAGACCCAGTACTTC

d_call: TRBD1
j_call: TRBJ1-1
cdr3_length: 15
clone_size: -
v_call: TRBV6-6
cdr3_aa: CAILTGTGANFEAFF
cdr3_nt: TGTGCCATACTGACCGGGACAGGGGCTAATTTTGAAGCTTTCTTT

d_call: TRBD1
j_call: TRBJ2-4
cdr3_length: 14
clone_size: -
v_call: TRBV7-3
cdr3_aa: CASSLTGAKNIQYF
cdr3_nt: TGTGCCAGCAGCTTGACAGGGGCCAAAAACATTCAGTACTTC

d_call: TRBD2
j_call: TRBJ2-7
cdr3_length: 15
clone_size: once
v_call: TRBV19
cdr3_aa: CASSIDSGRSYEQYF
cdr3_nt: TGTGCCAGTAGTATCGATAGCGGGAGGAGTTACGAGCAGTACTTC

d_call: -
j_call: TRBJ1-3
cdr3_length: 13
clone_size: few
v_call: TRBV4-3
cdr3_aa: CASSQEGGRPIYF
cdr3_nt: TGCGCCAGCAGCCAAGAGGGCGGCCGCCCCATATATTTT

d_call: -
j_call: TRBJ2-2
cdr3_length: 16
clone_size: few
v_call: TRBV28
cdr3_aa: CASNLRDPAVTGELFF
cdr3_nt: TGTGCCAGCAACCTCCGGGACCCAGCCGTCACCGGGGAGCTGTTTTTT

d_call: TRBD2
j_call: TRBJ2-1
cdr3_length: 15
clone_size: -
v_call: TRBV14
cdr3_aa: CASKLAGGDYNEQFF
cdr3_nt: TGTGCCAGCAAATTAGCGGGAGGGGACTACAATGAGCAGTTCTTC